This T cell receptor (beta chain) was captured by sequencing in a study of CD8 T cells in ankylosing spondylitis. This clonotype was detected ten times or more. The antigen is unknown. Libraries of TCR beta came from quantitative 5'-RACE with molecular barcodes. TCRdb processed the 5' RACE reads anew with MiXCR; each CDR3 protein has one entry. The repertoire holds 150,000 or so distinct CDR3 sequences, roughly 31% seen once, with 6% in the top ten. Germline values: CDR1 DFQATT, CDR2 SNEGSKA (reference sequence). This CDR3 has 13 amino acids. J gave up 7 bases and V 3 bases, and 4 bases lay outside the gene matches. Overall study findings and caveats: Blood of patients with ankylosing spondylitis appeared to be characterized by a TCR beta motif of eight or nine highly homologous variants. With a CD8+ phenotype, disease-linked clones were relatively rare in peripheral blood. Reactive arthritis synovial fluid and blood previously showed some of these motif variants.

This chain joins TRBV20-1 and TRBJ2-1; 9 bases match TRBD2. The TCR sequence derives from a male donor with ankylosing spondylitis. Sequenced material: synovial fluid, either unsorted or a sorted T cell fraction (not recorded which). Here the CDR3 reads CSASLAGGNEQFF. CDR3 nucleotide sequence: TGCAGTGCTAGTTTGGCGGGAGGGAATGAGCAGTTCTTC.